The clone carrying this T cell receptor (beta chain) has only a few counts. After isolation, RNA underwent reverse transcription to generate cDNA as the sequencing template. Measured with immunoSEQ multiplex PCR; TCRdb has only the in-frame clones, and not every one. The sample consists of 100,000 to 150,000 clones, roughly 58% of them appearing once. This entry comes from a study of CD8+ T cells in alopecia areata. There are 16 residues in the CDR3. The V gene's germline CDR1 is SGDLS and CDR2 YYNGEE. The ends lost 3 bases at V and 2 bases at J; junction bases unmatched: 8. Individuals with alopecia areata gave both lesional scalp punch biopsies and peripheral blood for collection.

The J gene is TRBJ2-3, the V gene TRBV9, with TRBD2 matching 8 bases. The receptor's source is a human donor with alopecia areata. The sample in question was CD4+ T cells sorted from blood, obtained at week 0. In nucleotides, the CDR3 is TGTGCCAGCAGCGCGATTAGCGGGGATGACACAGATACGCAGTATTTT. This translates into CASSAISGDDTDTQYF.